This T cell receptor beta chain was captured by sequencing in a study of Graves' ophthalmopathy and Graves' hyperthyroidism. Study findings and constraints: The majority of expanded thyroid clonotypes above 0.001 frequency also occurred in blood. Sensitivity of around 64% and specificity of less than 85% were achieved by the model that predicted ophthalmopathy progression. Discrimination between ophthalmopathy and stable hyperthyroidism by a 13-signature model showed 85% to 90% sensitivity and 70% to 82% specificity.

A word on this clonotype: Its target is unknown.

Amplification of the TCR beta CDR3 regions used RNA transcripts (as template). HTBI-primed first-round RT-PCR preceded second-round multiplex PCR. TCRdb re-called the multiplex PCR reads with MiXCR, one entry per CDR3 protein. The data show approximately 700,000 distinct CDR3 sequences, with 40% seen just once and 35% to 55% held by the top ten. V lost 5 bases to trimming and J lost 4 bases; unmatched junction nucleotides: 7. This CDR3 region has 15 residues. Germline values: CDR1 SGHTA, CDR2 FQGNSA. Excluded were patients with other autoimmune diseases, uncontrolled infections, pregnancy or lactation.

The J gene is TRBJ1-2, the V gene TRBV7-2; 10 bases line up with TRBD1. The sequence was collected from an adult man with Graves' ophthalmopathy. The sample consisted of peripheral blood. The CDR3 reads CASSHPGTGVYGYTF. CDR3 nucleotide sequence: TGTGCCAGCAGCCATCCCGGGACAGGGGTCTATGGCTACACCTTC.